The clone carrying this T cell receptor (beta chain) was detected a few times. Ligated cDNA underwent four rounds of PCR with nested alpha and beta constant region primers and SP2. Reverse transcription of blood and skin TCR RNA was primed at alpha and beta constant regions. TCRdb reprocessed the 5' RACE reads via MiXCR and lists one record per CDR3 protein. The sample records roughly 56,000 distinct CDR3 sequences, more than 7% being singletons. The data derive from a study of naive and memory T cell subsets. V shed 3 bases and J shed 2 bases, with 15 bases lying between them. Per germline, CDR1 ENHRY and CDR2 SYGVKD. The CDR3 covers 16 residues. The library had UMIs added by 3' ligation of an oligonucleotide to TCR cDNA. Whole-blood samples were roughly 2.3 ml of peripheral blood from healthy adult volunteers. Reverse transcription used DNase-treated unsorted total RNA, aiming for roughly 1 to 1000 ng.

The TCR comes from a male donor in good health. The chain links TRBV10-3 to TRBJ2-3; D may be TRBD2 (6 bases). The CDR3 loop is CAISEGPGGVTDTQYF. As DNA, the CDR3 is TGTGCCATCAGTGAAGGACCAGGAGGGGTCACAGATACGCAGTATTTT.